This T cell receptor (beta chain) was observed in a study of shared clonotypes between healthy human individuals. Naivety among CD8 cells was defined by CD45RO negativity and positive CCR7 selection, thereby excluding terminally differentiated effector memory CD45RA+ cells. Produced via immunoSEQ multiplex PCR; TCRdb's table is partial and in-frame only. Of some 2 million clones listed, approximately 95% are singletons. There are 15 residues in the CDR3. CDR1 and CDR2 from the germline V gene are SGHAT and FQNNGV. Germline trimming cut 5 bases from V and 4 bases from J; bases unmatched to any gene: 4.

This TCR derives from a man younger than 35 in good health. Material for sequencing was naive CD8+ T cells sorted from blood. The V gene is TRBV11-2, the J gene TRBJ2-1, with 11 bases fitting TRBD2. The CDR3 bases are TGTGCCAGCAGCGACACTAGCGGGAGTTACAATGAGCAGTTCTTC. Translation: CASSDTSGSYNEQFF.